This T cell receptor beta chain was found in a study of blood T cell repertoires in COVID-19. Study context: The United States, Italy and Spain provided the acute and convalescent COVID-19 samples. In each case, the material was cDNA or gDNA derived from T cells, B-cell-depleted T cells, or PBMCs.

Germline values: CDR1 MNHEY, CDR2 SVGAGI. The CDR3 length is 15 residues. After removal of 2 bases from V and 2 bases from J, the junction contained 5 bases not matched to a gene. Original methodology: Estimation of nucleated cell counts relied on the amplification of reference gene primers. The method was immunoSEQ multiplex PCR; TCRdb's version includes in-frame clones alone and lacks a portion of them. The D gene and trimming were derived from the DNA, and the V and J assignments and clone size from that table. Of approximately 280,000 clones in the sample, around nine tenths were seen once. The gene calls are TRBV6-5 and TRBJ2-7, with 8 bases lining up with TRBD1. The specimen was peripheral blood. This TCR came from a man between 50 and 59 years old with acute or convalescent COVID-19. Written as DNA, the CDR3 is TGTGCCAGCAGTTACACCGGGACAGGCCCCTACGAGCAGTACTTC. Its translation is CASSYTGTGPYEQYF.